The 29 T cell receptor beta chains listed next were all sequenced from one sample in a study of T cells in Graves' hyperthyroidism and ophthalmopathy. TCR beta CDR3 regions were amplified from RNA. First-round RT-PCR targeting the TCR CDR3 was performed with the HTBI primer set. Each CDR3 protein is one row after TCRdb ran MiXCR on the multiplex PCR reads. The sample has 600,000 to 700,000 distinct CDR3 sequences; about 14% are singletons. The sample consisted of blood. These receptors were obtained from a woman in her thirties or forties with Graves' ophthalmopathy.

In its sample, this clonotype was seen many times. The J gene is TRBJ2-5, the V gene TRBV12-3 or TRBV12-4, with 8 positions matching TRBD2. V lost 5 bases and J lost 4; bases outside the gene matches: 6. CDR3 size: 14 residues. DNA of the CDR3: TGTGCCAGCAGTCCCCCCAGCGGGAGAGAGACCCAGTACTTC. It translates to CASSPPSGRETQYF.

This clonotype was picked up many times. The chain combines TRBV12-3 or TRBV12-4 with TRBJ2-6, with 9 bases matching TRBD1. V lost 3 bases to trimming and J lost 1 base; unmatched junction nucleotides: 13. The CDR3 contains 20 residues. The CDR3 sequence: CASSLAGQGYLLSGANVLTF. CDR3 DNA: TGTGCCAGCAGTTTGGCGGGACAGGGTTACCTCCTTTCTGGGGCCAACGTCCTGACTTTC.

The chain combines TRBV6-2 or TRBV6-3 with TRBJ1-2; the match to TRBD1 covers 11 bases. The ends lost 6 bases at V and 11 bases at J; junction bases unmatched: 8. The CDR3 extends over 13 amino acids. CDR1 is MNHEY and CDR2 is SVGEGT in the germline V gene. In nucleotides, the CDR3 is TGTGCCAGCAGCGCCGGGACAGGGGGTGTTTACACCTTC. It is translated as CASSAGTGGVYTF.

This clonotype was found a few times. The chain joins TRBV27 to TRBJ2-6; D gene unclear. This CDR3 spans 17 amino acids. V lost 5 bases, J lost 0 bases, and 14 bases lay in between. Germline lookup yields CDR1 MNHEY and CDR2 SMNVEV (reference sequence). CDR3 in amino acids: CASSVLPLHSGANVLTF. The CDR3 DNA reads as TGTGCCAGCAGTGTCCTACCCCTTCACTCTGGGGCCAACGTCCTGACTTTC.

J is TRBJ2-5 and V is TRBV7-2; 10 nucleotides align to TRBD2. V gave up 4 bases and J gave up 5 bases; unmatched junction bases: 7. Per germline, CDR1 SGHTA and CDR2 FQGNSA. The CDR3 contains 15 residues. CDR3 coding DNA: TGTGCCAGCAGCTCCTCAGCGGGAGGGTGGGAGACCCAGTACTTC. Translated, it gives CASSSSAGGWETQYF.

The V and J genes are TRBV11-2 and TRBJ2-5; 8 positions match TRBD2. Trimming at V came to 1 base and at J to 1 base, leaving 8 bases not matched to a gene. Germline lookup yields CDR1 SGHAT and CDR2 FQNNGV. The CDR3 is 17 residues long. The CDR3 protein is CASSLVPRSGIQETQYF. The CDR3 coding sequence is TGTGCCAGCAGCTTAGTCCCCCGTAGCGGGATCCAAGAGACCCAGTACTTC.

At least ten counts were recorded for this clonotype. V gene TRBV6-1 combines with J gene TRBJ1-2; D call uncertain. In germline, CDR1 is MNHNS, CDR2 SASEGT. The CDR3 sequence is 13 residues long. Trimming left V 4 bases short and J 5 bases short, with 11 bases between. The CDR3 loop reads CASSALGLYGYTF. The CDR3 DNA reads as TGTGCCAGCAGTGCCCTCGGGTTGTATGGCTACACCTTC.

The chain employs TRBV18 and TRBJ2-4, with 11 bases fitting TRBD2. V dropped 3 bases and J dropped 0; count of bases not matched to a gene: 7. Germline lookup yields CDR1 KGHSH and CDR2 LQKENI. The CDR3 extends over 18 amino acids. Here the CDR3 reads CASSPSGTSGVAKNIQYF. The CDR3, as DNA: TGTGCCAGCTCACCGTCCGGGACTAGCGGAGTAGCCAAAAACATTCAGTACTTC.

This clonotype was counted at least ten times. V usage is TRBV28 and J usage is TRBJ1-5; D gene uncertain. V was trimmed by 3 bases and J by 6 bases, leaving 3 bases between them. From germline, CDR1 is MDHEN and CDR2 SYDVKM. This CDR3 contains 11 residues. CDR3 residues: CASSFAQPQHF. CDR3 sequence (DNA): TGTGCCAGCAGTTTCGCTCAGCCCCAGCATTTT. Supplemented by reference TRBV28 and TRBJ1-5, the full variable domain reads DVKVTQSSRYLVKRTGEKVFLECVQDMDHENMFWYRQDPGLGLRLIYFSYDVKMKEKGDIPEGYSVSREKKERFSLILESASTNQTSMYLCASSFAQPQHFGDGTRLSIL.

At least ten counts were recorded for this clonotype. The V and J genes are TRBV2 and TRBJ2-7; 8 bases agree with TRBD1. CDR1 SNHLY and CDR2 FYNNEI come from the germline V gene. V was clipped by 9 bases and J by 3 bases; unmatched bases: 10. The CDR3 totals 14 residues. CDR3 sequence: CASHPTGQVYEQYF. The CDR3 coding sequence is TGTGCCAGTCACCCAACGGGACAGGTCTACGAGCAGTACTTC.

This clonotype was seen at least ten times. The rearrangement links TRBV13 to TRBJ2-5; D is possibly TRBD2 (6 bases). This CDR3 comprises 14 residues. V was clipped by 2 bases and J by 6 bases, with 13 bases between them. In germline, CDR1 is PRHDT, CDR2 FYEKMQ (reference sequence). The CDR3 coding sequence is TGTGCCAGCAGCTTAAAGACTAGACTCCAGACCCAGTACTTC. The encoded protein is CASSLKTRLQTQYF.

The sample holds many counts of this clonotype. The genes are TRBV12-3 or TRBV12-4 and TRBJ1-1; unclear D gene. The CDR3 consists of 13 residues. Trimming left V 6 bases short and J 5 bases short, with 13 bases between. The CDR3 spells CASSYFVGTEAFF. CDR3 DNA sequence: TGTGCCAGCAGCTATTTCGTTGGAACTGAAGCTTTCTTT.

This clonotype has at least ten counts. The chain combines TRBV4-3 with TRBJ1-1; the match to TRBD1 covers 7 bases. Looked up from germline, CDR1 is LGHNA and CDR2 is YSLEER. The length of the CDR3 is 14 residues. V lost 2 bases to trimming and J lost 3 bases; unmatched junction nucleotides: 3. CDR3 loop: CASSQSDRDTEAFF. The CDR3 nucleotides read TGCGCCAGCAGCCAATCAGACAGGGACACTGAAGCTTTCTTT.

This clonotype appeared a few times. A single base separates this from a much larger clone, so it may be a read error. A read error is likely, as this CDR3 ends without the conserved phenylalanine or tryptophan. The CDR3, as DNA: TGCAGTGCTAGGGCCTCGGTGCAGGGCGGCTATGGCTACACCCTC. This gives the protein CSARASVQGGYGYTL. The chain uses TRBV20-1 and TRBJ1-2, with D tentatively TRBD1 (5 bases). Trimming pared 3 bases from V and 4 bases from J, leaving 18 bases between. From germline, CDR1 is DFQATT and CDR2 SNEGSKA (reference sequence). The CDR3 is 15 amino acids.

J is TRBJ1-3 and V is TRBV7-8, with TRBD1 identical over 7 bases. J gave up 0 bases and V 5 bases, and 7 bases lay outside the gene matches. The CDR3 is 16 amino acids. In germline, CDR1 is SGHVS, CDR2 FQNEAQ. In DNA, the CDR3 is TGTGCCAGCAGCCGGAGGGACAGTCCCTCTGGAAACACCATATATTTT. Amino acid sequence: CASSRRDSPSGNTIYF.

V and J are TRBV7-2 and TRBJ2-5, with 13 bases lining up with TRBD2. The CDR3 has 16 amino acids. Germline CDR1 SGHTA, CDR2 FQGNSA. J gave up 5 bases and V 4 bases, and 7 bases lay outside the gene matches. DNA for the CDR3: TGTGCCAGCAGCTCCCGGACTAGCGGGAGACGGGAGACCCAGTACTTC. It specifies CASSSRTSGRRETQYF.

V gene TRBV7-8 combines with J gene TRBJ2-7; 9 nucleotides agree with TRBD2. In germline, CDR1 is SGHVS, CDR2 FQNEAQ. The trim removed 5 bases at V and 3 bases at J, leaving 11 bases unmatched. The CDR3 sequence is 16 residues long. The CDR3 DNA sequence: TGTGCCAGCAGCCGCGCCTTTAGCGGGAGCCTCTACGAGCAGTACTTC. Its translation: CASSRAFSGSLYEQYF.

The sample holds many counts of this clonotype. The chain uses TRBV28 and TRBJ2-7; maybe TRBD2 (6 bases). Deletions cut 11 bases from V and 3 bases from J, with 11 bases between. The germline V gene encodes CDR1 MDHEN and CDR2 SYDVKM. This CDR3 region has 11 residues. Here the CDR3 DNA reads TGTGCCTTCGGGAGTATCTACGAGCAGTACTTC. Translation: CAFGSIYEQYF.

This clonotype was counted only a few times. The chain joins TRBV28 to TRBJ2-2; perhaps TRBD2 as D (6 bases). The CDR3 consists of 15 residues. CDR1 MDHEN and CDR2 SYDVKM come from the germline V gene. Trimming shortened V by 3 bases and J by 1 base, and 9 bases separated the two germline ends. The CDR3 region is CASSFNGGNTGELFF. In DNA, the CDR3 is TGTGCCAGCAGTTTTAACGGGGGGAACACCGGGGAGCTGTTTTTT.

This clonotype was seen ten or more times. The rearrangement links TRBV20-1 to TRBJ2-7; the D is unclear. Germline CDR1 reads DFQATT; CDR2 reads SNEGSKA (reference sequence). There are 12 residues in the CDR3. V was shortened by 0 bases and J by 5 bases, with 8 bases between the two germline ends. The CDR3 region has the DNA TGCAGTGCTAGAGATCTGGGAAACGAGCAGTACTTC. This sequence encodes CSARDLGNEQYF.

This clonotype was detected many times. The rearrangement joins TRBV27 to TRBJ1-2; perhaps TRBD1 as D (6 bases). V was cut by 7 bases and J by 5 bases, with 11 bases left in between. The germline V gene has CDR1 MNHEY and CDR2 SMNVEV (reference sequence). This CDR3 region has 12 residues. CDR3 sequence: CASKTGRYGYTF. Here the CDR3 DNA reads TGTGCCAGCAAGACAGGACGATATGGCTACACCTTC.

In its sample, this clonotype was seen many times. The chain uses TRBV7-9 and TRBJ2-7; the match to TRBD1 covers 8 bases. The CDR3 has 14 residues. Germline assignment: CDR1 SEHNR and CDR2 FQNEAQ (reference sequence). With V trimmed by 3 bases and J by 1 base, 2 bases remained unmatched. The CDR3 nucleotides read TGTGCCAGCAGCTTCTGGGACAGGTCCTACGAGCAGTACTTC. Its translation is CASSFWDRSYEQYF. Drawing the rest from reference TRBV7-9 and TRBJ2-7, the complete variable domain is DTGVSQNPRHKITKRGQNVTFRCDPISEHNRLYWYRQTLGQGPEFLTYFQNEAQLEKSRLLSDRFSAERPKGSFSTLEIQRTEQGDSAMYLCASSFWDRSYEQYFGPGTRLTVT.

The rearrangement joins TRBV20-1 to TRBJ2-2; 8 bases are a match to TRBD2. Trimming took 5 bases from V and 7 from J; bases not matched to a gene: 3. The CDR3 runs to 12 residues. Germline values: CDR1 DFQATT, CDR2 SNEGSKA (reference sequence). This CDR3 is CSAYREGGELFF. DNA of the CDR3: TGCAGTGCTTACCGGGAGGGCGGGGAGCTGTTTTTT.

This clonotype was recorded many times. The chain joins TRBV28 to TRBJ1-6, with D hard to call. This CDR3 region has 12 residues. From germline, CDR1 is MDHEN and CDR2 SYDVKM. The ends were cut back, 2 bases at V and 8 bases at J, with 4 bases in the middle. The chain's CDR3 is CASSLGYSPLHF. DNA of the CDR3: TGTGCCAGCAGTTTAGGGTATTCACCCCTCCACTTT.

This clonotype was observed at least ten times. V usage is TRBV2 and J usage is TRBJ1-2, with no clear D. V was trimmed by 2 bases and J by 0 bases, leaving 10 bases between them. CDR3 length: 15 amino acids. Germline lookup yields CDR1 SNHLY and CDR2 FYNNEI. The CDR3: CASSELGLANYGYTF. CDR3 nucleotide sequence: TGTGCCAGCAGTGAACTTGGGCTAGCTAACTATGGCTACACCTTC.

This clonotype was seen a few times. The chain recombines TRBV6-2 or TRBV6-3 with TRBJ2-5; D may correspond to TRBD1 or TRBD2 (5 bases each). The CDR3 consists of 17 residues. Germline V gives CDR1 MNHEY, CDR2 SVGEGT. Trimming left V 6 bases short and J 1 base short, with 21 bases between. The CDR3 protein is CASRPWKGPTIQETQYF. CDR3 bases: TGTGCCAGCAGACCTTGGAAGGGACCGACAATCCAAGAGACCCAGTACTTC.

Many counts were recorded for this clonotype. The rearrangement links TRBV5-6 to TRBJ1-1, with D hard to call. The length of the CDR3 is 13 residues. With 5 bases removed from V and 0 bases from J, the gap between germline ends came to 8 bases. The germline CDR1 and CDR2 sequences are SGHDT and YYEEEE. This CDR3 is CASRSSMNTEAFF. The CDR3 DNA sequence: TGTGCCAGCAGATCCTCCATGAACACTGAAGCTTTCTTT. Complete variable domain (other parts from reference TRBV5-6 and TRBJ1-1): DAGVTQSPTHLIKTRGQQVTLRCSPKSGHDTVSWYQQALGQGPQFIFQYYEEEERQRGNFPDRFSGHQFPNYSSELNVNALLLGDSALYLCASRSSMNTEAFFGQGTRLTVV.

Ten or more counts support this clonotype. The chain combines TRBV6-2 or TRBV6-3 with TRBJ1-2, with 7 bases matching TRBD1. V gave up 0 bases and J gave up 4 bases; unmatched junction bases: 17. The length of the CDR3 is 19 residues. The germline V gene has CDR1 MNHEY and CDR2 SVGEGT. CDR3: CASSYSLGDSKQQFYGYTF. DNA for the CDR3: TGTGCCAGCAGTTACTCATTGGGGGACAGTAAGCAACAGTTCTATGGCTACACCTTC.

This clonotype came up many times. This chain joins TRBV6-2 or TRBV6-3 and TRBJ1-1, with D possibly matching TRBD1 (5 bases). Trimming left V 3 bases short and J 5 bases short, with 13 bases between. CDR3 length: 14 residues. Germline V gene data show CDR1 as MNHEY and CDR2 as SVGEGT. CDR3: CASSYIRGETEAFF. For the CDR3, the DNA is TGTGCCAGCAGTTATATTAGGGGTGAGACTGAAGCTTTCTTT.